One TCR beta chain is described in this entry. This record belongs to a study of shared T cell receptors in the human thymus. Using immunoSEQ multiplex PCR, the repertoire was profiled, and TCRdb retains in-frame clones only, with some absent. The data show about 540,000 clones, 78% seen once. The J segment lost 5 bases and the V segment lost 2 bases, leaving 14 bases of the junction unmatched. Per the germline V gene, CDR1 is LGHNA and CDR2 is YSLEER. There are 18 residues in the CDR3. In addition, the sample was reused for a study of human thymus T cells. From that second work: Obtained as resections during corrective heart surgery, the thymus tissue was then studied. Thymic and blood repertoires appeared to carry a bias in their V and J gene usage. Related studies noted strongly shared thymic repertoires across unrelated people.

The source material was thymocytes. The sequence derives from a boy less than two years old with a congenital heart defect. This chain links TRBV4-3 with TRBJ2-1; 8 bases are a match to TRBD2. DNA of the CDR3: TGCGCCAGCAGCCAAACCCGCACCGGGGGGGGGCTTGACAATGAGCAGTTCTTC. It codes for CASSQTRTGGGLDNEQFF.